This T cell receptor (beta chain) appears in the sequencing data of a study of cytomegalovirus exposure and HLA in healthy donors. This PCR relied on a set of 60 Vbeta primers and 13 Jbeta primers. TCRdb's copy holds only in-frame clones and misses some; the assay was immunoSEQ multiplex PCR. The profile shows 150,000 to 200,000 clones, 80% to 85% of them singletons. A word on this clone: One end of the junction does not line up with germline, which may come from a read error.

The germline CDR1 and CDR2 sequences are SGHNT and YYREEE (reference sequence). This CDR3 has 16 amino acids. What was sequenced was PBMCs. The origin of this receptor is a woman in her 30s in good health and CMV-seronegative. The chain couples TRBV5-4 to TRBJ2-1; the match to TRBD1 covers 10 bases. The CDR3 spells CASRLVAGTGVNEQFF. In DNA, the CDR3 is TGTGCCAGCAGATTGGTGGCCGGGACAGGGGTGAATGAGCAGTTCTTC. Using reference TRBV5-4 and TRBJ2-1 for the parts outside the CDR3, the full variable domain is ETGVTQSPTHLIKTRGQQVTLRCSSQSGHNTVSWYQQALGQGPQFIFQYYREEENGRGNFPPRFSGLQFPNYSSELNVNALELDDSALYLCASRLVAGTGVNEQFFGPGTRLTVL.